This T cell receptor beta chain stems from a study of T cell responses to AZD1222 COVID-19 vaccine. Sequencing was performed with immunoSEQ multiplex PCR; in TCRdb, only in-frame clones are kept and a portion is missing. The sample includes some 110,000 clones, approximately 90% of them seen just once. Study observations and caveats: Donors were mostly white British, more females; clonal diversity possibly underestimated. CD4 TCRs covered the whole spike, strongest at regions 160-218 and 743-854.

The germline gives CDR1 SGHNT, CDR2 YENEEA. J gave up 0 bases and V 5 bases, and 4 bases lay outside the gene matches. CDR3 length: 16 amino acids. In its sample, this clone was seen once. Its antigen is as yet unknown. The source was peripheral blood, collected 28 days after the second AZD1222 dose. This TCR derives from an adult who received the AZD1222 COVID-19 vaccine. The chain has TRBV11-3 and TRBJ2-3; 11 nucleotides match TRBD2. In DNA form, the CDR3 reads TGTGCCAGCAGCGACAGGACTAGCGGGAGCACAGATACGCAGTATTTT. Translated: CASSDRTSGSTDTQYF. Full variable domain (missing parts from reference TRBV11-3 and TRBJ2-3): EAGVVQSPRYKIIEKKQPVAFWCNPISGHNTLYWYLQNLGQGPELLIRYENEEAVDDSQLPKDRFSAERLKGVDSTLKIQPAELGDSAVYLCASSDRTSGSTDTQYFGPGTRLTVL.